These T cell receptor beta chains were read from a single sample in a study of cytomegalovirus exposure and HLA in healthy donors. The repertoire was sequenced with immunoSEQ multiplex PCR; TCRdb's copy has only in-frame clones and lacks some. This sample carries around 170,000 clones, 75% to 85% of them seen once, and the ten largest clones take about 0.84%. The sample taken for sequencing was PBMCs. Receptor source: a woman aged 18-29 years in good health and CMV-seronegative. Both conserved end residues are part of each CDR3. The order of the fields is J gene, clone size, D gene, V gene, CDR3 protein, CDR3 DNA. The D gene is left open where the match is weak. The size field is filled for only some rows; it gives once, few, many or a size class.

j_gene: TRBJ1-2; abundance: .; d_gene: .; v_gene: TRBV28; CDR3aa: CASSLYSLSYGYTF; CDR3nt: TGTGCCAGCAGTTTATACAGCTTGAGCTATGGCTACACCTTC
j_gene: TRBJ1-6; abundance: .; d_gene: .; v_gene: TRBV18; CDR3aa: CASSLTTLQDNSPLHF; CDR3nt: TGTGCCAGCTCACTTACAACGTTACAGGACAATTCACCCCTCCACTTT
j_gene: TRBJ1-4; abundance: .; d_gene: TRBD1; v_gene: TRBV2; CDR3aa: CASSAYRGLEEKLFF; CDR3nt: TGTGCCAGCAGTGCTTACAGGGGGCTTGAGGAAAAACTGTTTTTT
j_gene: TRBJ2-3; abundance: .; d_gene: TRBD1; v_gene: TRBV28; CDR3aa: CASSYARDRDHTDTQYF; CDR3nt: TGTGCCAGCAGTTATGCCCGGGACAGGGACCACACAGATACGCAGTATTTT
j_gene: TRBJ1-5; abundance: few; d_gene: .; v_gene: TRBV10-3; CDR3aa: CAISAQGWQPQHF; CDR3nt: TGTGCCATCAGTGCCCAGGGGTGGCAGCCCCAGCATTTT
j_gene: TRBJ2-3; abundance: .; d_gene: TRBD2; v_gene: TRBV5-1; CDR3aa: CASSSLSGADTQYF; CDR3nt: TGCGCCAGCAGCTCACTTAGCGGGGCGGATACGCAGTATTTT
j_gene: TRBJ1-1; abundance: .; d_gene: .; v_gene: TRBV15; CDR3aa: CATSSDGGTEAFF; CDR3nt: TGTGCCACCAGCAGTGACGGGGGGACTGAAGCTTTCTTT
j_gene: TRBJ1-4; abundance: .; d_gene: TRBD1; v_gene: TRBV13; CDR3aa: CASSLRGGGLGEKLFF; CDR3nt: TGTGCCAGCAGCTTAAGAGGAGGGGGCCTTGGTGAAAAACTGTTTTTT
j_gene: TRBJ2-7; abundance: .; d_gene: TRBD2; v_gene: TRBV14; CDR3aa: CASSQGVWREAYEQYF; CDR3nt: TGTGCCAGCAGCCAAGGAGTCTGGCGGGAGGCCTACGAGCAGTACTTC
j_gene: TRBJ2-3; abundance: .; d_gene: .; v_gene: TRBV27; CDR3aa: CASRVAPYTDTQYF; CDR3nt: TGTGCCAGCAGGGTAGCGCCCTACACAGATACGCAGTATTTT
j_gene: TRBJ2-7; abundance: .; d_gene: TRBD1; v_gene: TRBV6-1; CDR3aa: CASSERGQGAHEQYF; CDR3nt: TGTGCCAGCAGTGAACGGGGACAGGGGGCCCACGAGCAGTACTTC
j_gene: TRBJ2-6; abundance: .; d_gene: TRBD1; v_gene: TRBV7-2; CDR3aa: CASSKRQGSGANVLTF; CDR3nt: TGTGCCAGCAGCAAGCGACAGGGTTCTGGGGCCAACGTCCTGACTTTC
j_gene: TRBJ2-7; abundance: few; d_gene: .; v_gene: TRBV27; CDR3aa: CASSLSAPLGMYTYEQYF; CDR3nt: TGTGCCAGCAGTTTATCTGCCCCCCTCGGGATGTACACCTACGAGCAGTACTTC
j_gene: TRBJ1-2; abundance: once; d_gene: TRBD1; v_gene: TRBV5-1; CDR3aa: CASSLGTASNYGYTF; CDR3nt: TGCGCCAGCAGCTTAGGGACAGCCTCTAACTATGGCTACACCTTC
j_gene: TRBJ1-5; abundance: .; d_gene: .; v_gene: TRBV9; CDR3aa: CASSVADRFSCQPQHF; CDR3nt: TGTGCCAGCAGCGTAGCCGACAGGTTCTCGTGCCAGCCCCAGCATTTT
j_gene: TRBJ2-1; abundance: .; d_gene: TRBD2; v_gene: TRBV18; CDR3aa: CASSPPSGRHEQFF; CDR3nt: TGTGCCAGCTCACCGCCTAGCGGGAGACATGAGCAGTTCTTC
j_gene: TRBJ2-5; abundance: .; d_gene: TRBD2; v_gene: TRBV7-9; CDR3aa: CASTAGTSGSWETQYF; CDR3nt: TGTGCCAGCACCGCCGGGACTAGCGGGAGTTGGGAGACCCAGTACTTC
j_gene: TRBJ2-7; abundance: .; d_gene: .; v_gene: TRBV7-6; CDR3aa: CASSLTWAELPYF; CDR3nt: TGTGCCAGCAGCTTAACTTGGGCAGAGCTCCCGTACTTC